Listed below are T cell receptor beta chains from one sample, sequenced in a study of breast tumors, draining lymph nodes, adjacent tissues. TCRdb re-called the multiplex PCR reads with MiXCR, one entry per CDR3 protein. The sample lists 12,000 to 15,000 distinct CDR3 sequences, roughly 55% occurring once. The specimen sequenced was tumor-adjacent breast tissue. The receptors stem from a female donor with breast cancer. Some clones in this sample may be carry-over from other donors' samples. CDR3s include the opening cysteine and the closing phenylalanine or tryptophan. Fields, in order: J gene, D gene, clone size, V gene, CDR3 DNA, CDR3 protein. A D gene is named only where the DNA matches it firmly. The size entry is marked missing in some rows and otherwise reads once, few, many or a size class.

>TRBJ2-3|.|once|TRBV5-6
TGTGCCAGCAGCTTGCGGGGGATTAGCACAGATACGCAGTATTTT
CASSLRGISTDTQYF
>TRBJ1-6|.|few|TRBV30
TGTGCTGGCCGAGGGGACCATAATTCACCCCTCCACTTT
CAGRGDHNSPLHF
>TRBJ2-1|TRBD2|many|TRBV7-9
TGTGCCAGCAGCTTAGTCGTTGGTAGCGGGTACAATGAGCAGTTCTTC
CASSLVVGSGYNEQFF
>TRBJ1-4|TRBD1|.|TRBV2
TGTGCCAGCAGTGTTGGGACAGGGGGCGAAAAACTGTTTTTT
CASSVGTGGEKLFF
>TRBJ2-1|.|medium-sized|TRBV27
TGTGCCAGCAGTTCCCCCTCTAGCGCCCCGTTAGAAGTGGAGCAGTTCTTC
CASSSPSSAPLEVEQFF
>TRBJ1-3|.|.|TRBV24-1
TGTGCCACCAGTTCAGGGGACGGAAACACCATATATTTT
CATSSGDGNTIYF
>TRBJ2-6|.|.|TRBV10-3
TGTGCCATCAGTGAGTCGACGGGGGCGGCCAACGTCCTGACTTTC
CAISESTGAANVLTF
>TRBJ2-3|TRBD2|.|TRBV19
TGTGCCAGTAGGTCAGCGGGAAGCACAGATACGCAGTATTTT
CASRSAGSTDTQYF
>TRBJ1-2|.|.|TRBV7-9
TGTGCCAGCAGCCCAGGGCCGGCATTCTATGGCTACACCTTC
CASSPGPAFYGYTF
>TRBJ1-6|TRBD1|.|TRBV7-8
TGTGCCAGCAGCTCTCCAACGACAGGGGGGAATTCACCCCTCCACTTT
CASSSPTTGGNSPLHF
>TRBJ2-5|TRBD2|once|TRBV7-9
TGTGCCAGCAGCTCCTGGACTAGCGGGGGGACCCAGTACTTC
CASSSWTSGGTQYF
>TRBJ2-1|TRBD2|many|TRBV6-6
TGTGCCAGCAGTCTTTTCTTCGGCGGGAGTCCCCACAATGAGCAGTTCTTC
CASSLFFGGSPHNEQFF
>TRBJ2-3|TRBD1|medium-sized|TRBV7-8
TGTGCCAGCAGCCCGAACAGGGGCCCAGATACGCAGTATTTT
CASSPNRGPDTQYF
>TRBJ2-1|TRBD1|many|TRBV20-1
TGCAGTGCCCCGGGACAGGGTTTCGATGAGCAGTTCTTC
CSAPGQGFDEQFF
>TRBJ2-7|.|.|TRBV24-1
TGTGCCACCAGTGATTCCTCCGGGACGGATCCCTACGAGCAGTACTTC
CATSDSSGTDPYEQYF
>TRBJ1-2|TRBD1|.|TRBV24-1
TGTGCCACCAGTGATTCTGGGTTACAGGGGGCCTCCTATGGCTACACCTTC
CATSDSGLQGASYGYTF
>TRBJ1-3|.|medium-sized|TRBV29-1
TGCAGCGTTGAAGAGCCCCTTGGAAACACCATATATTTT
CSVEEPLGNTIYF